This is a list of T cell receptor beta chains from one sample in a study of blood T cell repertoires in COVID-19. Repertoires were generated with immunoSEQ multiplex PCR, while TCRdb's copy carries only in-frame clones and drops some. The repertoire has about 250,000 clones, approximately 91% of them found once; the top ten carry under 0.95%. Source material: peripheral blood. These receptor sequences come from a young woman with acute or convalescent COVID-19. Each CDR3 is given with its conserved first and last residue. The D gene is left open where the match is weak. Clone size, where shown, is once, few, many, or a class for clones that have expanded.

J gene | V gene | clone size | D gene | CDR3 length | CDR3 protein | CDR3 DNA
TRBJ1-4 | TRBV6-5 | - | - | 13 | CASSRGQNEKLFF | TGTGCCAGCAGCAGAGGACAGAATGAAAAACTGTTTTTT
TRBJ2-7 | TRBV7-9 | - | - | 12 | CASSFVSYEQYF | TGTGCCAGCAGCTTCGTGTCCTACGAGCAGTACTTC
TRBJ1-2 | TRBV12-3/TRBV12-4 | - | TRBD1 | 13 | CASRGQGPYGYTF | TGTGCCAGCAGGGGACAGGGACCCTATGGCTACACCTTC
TRBJ1-5 | TRBV30 | - | - | 14 | CALDSTEYNQPQHF | TGTGCCCTGGATTCGACAGAGTACAATCAGCCCCAGCATTTT
TRBJ1-2 | TRBV18 | - | TRBD1 | 14 | CASSPPGTVYGYTF | TGTGCCAGCTCACCACCCGGGACAGTCTATGGCTACACCTTC
TRBJ2-7 | TRBV27 | - | - | 13 | CASSPWTGGEQYF | TGTGCCAGCAGTCCCTGGACAGGAGGGGAGCAGTACTTC
TRBJ1-1 | TRBV5-8 | - | - | 14 | CASNPWGEFAEAFF | TGTGCCAGCAACCCGTGGGGGGAGTTCGCTGAAGCTTTCTTT
TRBJ1-3 | TRBV28 | - | - | 14 | CASSTGGPGNTIYF | TGTGCCAGCAGCACGGGGGGGCCCGGAAACACCATATATTTT
TRBJ2-7 | TRBV30 | - | TRBD2 | 15 | CAWSVSSGSSYEQYF | TGTGCCTGGAGTGTATCCAGCGGGAGTTCCTACGAGCAGTACTTC
TRBJ2-5 | TRBV2 | - | - | 11 | CASRTGETQYF | TGTGCCAGCAGGACGGGGGAGACCCAGTACTTC
TRBJ2-6 | TRBV5-4 | - | - | 17 | CASSLPGQYSGANVLTF | TGTGCCAGCAGCCTCCCGGGACAATACTCTGGGGCCAACGTCCTGACTTTC
TRBJ2-4 | TRBV6-5 | - | TRBD1 | 15 | CASRPEGQGGNIQYF | TGTGCCAGCAGACCCGAGGGACAGGGTGGAAACATTCAGTACTTC
TRBJ2-5 | TRBV6-5 | once | - | 14 | CASSYSVQGETQYF | TGTGCCAGCAGTTACTCGGTTCAGGGGGAGACCCAGTACTTC
TRBJ2-1 | TRBV19 | - | TRBD2 | 15 | CASSISSSGYNEQFF | TGTGCCAGTAGTATCTCGTCTAGCGGCTACAATGAGCAGTTCTTC
TRBJ2-6 | TRBV28 | - | TRBD1 | 17 | CASNRPGTGSGANVLTF | TGTGCCAGCAACCGGCCCGGGACAGGGTCTGGGGCCAACGTCCTGACTTTC
TRBJ2-7 | TRBV6-5 | - | TRBD2 | 16 | CASSYSLAGSSYEQYF | TGTGCCAGTAGTTACTCGTTAGCGGGAAGCTCCTACGAGCAGTACTTC
TRBJ1-5 | TRBV24-1 | - | TRBD1 | 16 | CATSDPGQGANQPQHF | TGTGCCACCAGTGATCCAGGACAGGGGGCAAATCAGCCCCAGCATTTT
TRBJ2-7 | TRBV3-1/TRBV3-2 | - | TRBD1 | 16 | CASSQLAGQGFSEQYF | TGTGCCAGCAGCCAACTAGCCGGACAGGGGTTCAGCGAGCAGTACTTC
TRBJ2-3 | TRBV25-1 | once | TRBD2 | 17 | CASSEGPSGASTDTQYF | TGTGCCAGCAGTGAAGGTCCTAGCGGGGCTAGCACAGATACGCAGTATTTT
TRBJ1-2 | TRBV7-2 | - | - | 13 | CASSLGGDYGYTF | TGTGCCAGCAGCTTAGGGGGGGACTATGGCTACACCTTC
TRBJ2-7 | TRBV4-1 | - | - | 10 | CASSGGEQYF | TGCGCCAGCAGCGGCGGCGAGCAGTACTTC
TRBJ1-1 | TRBV15 | - | - | 14 | CATSIKVGDSEAFF | TGTGCCACCAGCATCAAAGTGGGAGACTCTGAAGCTTTCTTT
TRBJ1-1 | TRBV9 | - | - | 14 | CASSAAGLGTEAFF | TGTGCCAGCAGCGCAGCAGGGTTGGGCACTGAAGCTTTCTTT
TRBJ2-1 | TRBV7-2 | - | TRBD2 | 18 | CASSHQVGLAVAYNEQFF | TGTGCCAGCAGCCACCAGGTCGGACTAGCGGTGGCCTACAATGAGCAGTTCTTC
TRBJ2-7 | TRBV9 | - | TRBD2 | 18 | CASSVDPFGRGDSYEQYF | TGTGCCAGCAGCGTAGACCCTTTTGGGCGGGGGGACTCCTACGAGCAGTACTTC
TRBJ2-7 | TRBV3-1/TRBV3-2 | once | - | 12 | CASSQATAEQYF | TGTGCCAGCAGCCAAGCCACAGCCGAGCAGTACTTC
TRBJ2-7 | TRBV9 | - | TRBD1 | 14 | CASSSTGGSYEQYF | TGTGCCAGCAGCTCGACAGGGGGATCCTACGAGCAGTACTTC
TRBJ2-5 | TRBV19 | - | - | 14 | CASSISGSQETQYF | TGTGCCAGTAGTATTTCGGGGAGCCAAGAGACCCAGTACTTC
TRBJ2-4 | TRBV10-1 | - | - | 18 | CASILQTVGKLAKNIQYF | TGCGCCAGCATCTTACAGACCGTCGGAAAACTAGCCAAAAACATTCAGTACTTC
TRBJ2-5 | TRBV2 | - | - | 16 | CASSEARGTGQETQYF | TGTGCCAGCAGTGAAGCCCGCGGAACAGGTCAAGAGACCCAGTACTTC
TRBJ1-1 | TRBV7-3 | - | TRBD1 | 17 | CASSLRGGAIPNTEAFF | TGTGCCAGCAGCTTAAGAGGGGGCGCGATCCCGAACACTGAAGCTTTCTTT
TRBJ1-2 | TRBV24-1 | - | TRBD1 | 14 | CATSGSGTAYGYTF | TGTGCCACCAGTGGATCCGGGACAGCCTATGGCTACACCTTC
TRBJ2-3 | TRBV9 | - | TRBD2 | 19 | CASSAGTSGRTSSTDTQYF | TGTGCCAGCAGCGCCGGGACTAGCGGGAGGACGAGTAGCACAGATACGCAGTATTTT
TRBJ2-3 | TRBV7-3 | - | TRBD1 | 17 | CASSLRGPRGRTDTQYF | TGTGCCAGCAGCTTAAGGGGCCCCAGGGGGCGGACAGATACGCAGTATTTT
TRBJ1-5 | TRBV29-1 | - | - | 13 | CSVSAGLNQPQHF | TGCAGCGTCTCAGCGGGGTTGAATCAGCCCCAGCATTTT
TRBJ2-3 | TRBV9 | - | TRBD2 | 17 | CASSGLTGTSGTDTQYF | TGTGCCAGCAGCGGATTAACCGGGACTAGCGGCACAGATACGCAGTATTTT
TRBJ2-1 | TRBV7-3 | - | - | 13 | CASSLRLYNEQFF | TGTGCCAGCAGCTTACGACTCTACAATGAGCAGTTCTTC
TRBJ1-4 | TRBV4-1 | - | - | 17 | CASSFRTAASRDEKLFF | TGCGCCAGCAGCTTCCGGACAGCTGCTAGTAGGGATGAAAAACTGTTTTTT
TRBJ2-5 | TRBV19 | few | TRBD2 | 14 | CASSGLAGPGTQYF | TGTGCCAGTAGTGGACTAGCGGGACCTGGGACCCAGTACTTC
TRBJ1-2 | TRBV5-4 | - | - | 15 | CASSPRAASNYGYTF | TGTGCCAGCAGCCCGCGGGCTGCCTCTAACTATGGCTACACCTTC
TRBJ2-3 | TRBV6-6 | - | TRBD1 | 14 | CASSLGTGGYTQYF | TGTGCCAGCAGTCTCGGGACAGGGGGCTATACGCAGTATTTT
TRBJ2-7 | TRBV24-1 | - | - | 15 | CATSDPRASGFEQYF | TGTGCCACCAGTGATCCCAGGGCCTCGGGTTTCGAGCAGTACTTC
TRBJ2-4 | TRBV19 | - | TRBD1 | 15 | CASSKTGAAKNIQYF | TGTGCCAGTAGTAAAACAGGGGCGGCCAAAAACATTCAGTACTTC
TRBJ2-1 | TRBV25-1 | few | - | 14 | CASSEFVSINEQFF | TGTGCCAGCAGTGAATTCGTTAGCATAAATGAGCAGTTCTTC
TRBJ1-2 | TRBV29-1 | few | - | 12 | CSVVWGLVGYTF | TGCAGCGTTGTTTGGGGGCTCGTCGGCTACACCTTC
TRBJ2-2 | TRBV12-5 | - | TRBD2 | 15 | CASGWGLVNTGELFF | TGTGCTAGTGGTTGGGGACTAGTCAACACCGGGGAGCTGTTTTTT
TRBJ1-2 | TRBV10-3 | - | - | 13 | CAALKASGSRYTF | TGTGCCGCTCTAAAAGCATCAGGTTCGCGCTACACCTTC
TRBJ2-7 | TRBV12-3/TRBV12-4 | - | - | 13 | CASSFGQNYEQYF | TGTGCCAGCAGTTTTGGCCAAAACTACGAGCAGTACTTC
TRBJ1-1 | TRBV5-6 | - | - | 13 | CASRTTGNTEAFF | TGTGCCAGCAGAACCACAGGGAACACTGAAGCTTTCTTT
TRBJ2-1 | TRBV19 | - | TRBD2 | 15 | CASSTGTSGPNEQFF | TGTGCCAGTAGTACCGGGACTAGCGGCCCCAATGAGCAGTTCTTC
TRBJ2-1 | TRBV4-3 | - | - | 17 | CASSQDFAAGSYNEQFF | TGCGCCAGCAGCCAAGATTTCGCGGCGGGATCCTACAATGAGCAGTTCTTC
TRBJ1-3 | TRBV7-9 | - | - | 15 | CASLGAGISGNTIYF | TGTGCCAGTCTTGGGGCGGGGATCTCTGGAAACACCATATATTTT
TRBJ2-1 | TRBV30 | - | TRBD2 | 16 | CAWRPTAPGRMYEQFF | TGTGCCTGGAGGCCGACTGCGCCCGGGAGGATGTATGAGCAGTTCTTC
TRBJ2-5 | TRBV7-9 | - | - | 17 | CASSLGFWLSGEETQYF | TGTGCCAGCAGCTTAGGGTTCTGGCTATCAGGGGAGGAGACCCAGTACTTC
TRBJ2-1 | TRBV29-1 | - | - | 15 | CSVEKNVGLNNEQFF | TGCAGCGTGGAAAAAAACGTAGGACTAAACAATGAGCAGTTCTTC
TRBJ2-2 | TRBV25-1 | - | - | 17 | CASSAWALESNTGELFF | TGTGCCAGCAGTGCCTGGGCACTAGAATCGAACACCGGGGAGCTGTTTTTT